This is a list of T cell receptor beta chains from one sample in a study of T-cell reconstitution after alpha-beta-depleted transplantation in children. Each CDR3 protein is one row after TCRdb ran MiXCR on the PCR reads. The profile shows roughly 570,000 distinct CDR3 sequences, more than 20% of them singletons. Sequenced here: PBMCs, sampled before TCRalphabeta/CD19-depleted stem cell transplant. The receptors stem from a boy younger than two with Wiskott-Aldrich syndrome, due to receive a stem cell transplant. Each CDR3 is given with its conserved first and last residue. Each record gives: clone size, J gene, D gene, V gene, CDR3 DNA, CDR3 protein. D genes are given only for firm matches. Where a row states a size, it is once, few, many or the class of an expanded clone; other rows omit it.

size: NA; J: TRBJ1-3; D: NA; V: TRBV5-1; DNA: TGCGCCAGCAGCTTGGGCCTACTGGCCTCCTCCGGAAACACCATATATTTT; CDR3: CASSLGLLASSGNTIYF
size: NA; J: TRBJ2-2; D: TRBD2; V: TRBV3-1; DNA: TGTGCCAGCAGCCAACGCACTAGCGGGACGAACACCGGGGAGCTGTTTTTT; CDR3: CASSQRTSGTNTGELFF
size: NA; J: TRBJ2-2; D: TRBD2; V: TRBV7-2; DNA: TGTGCCAGCAGCTTAGCGCCCCCGGGACTAGCCTTCACCGGGGAGCTGTTTTTT; CDR3: CASSLAPPGLAFTGELFF
size: NA; J: TRBJ2-5; D: NA; V: TRBV12-3/TRBV12-4; DNA: TGTGCCAGCAGCCCTCGGGGAATGGGGAGGCAAGAGACCCAGTACTTC; CDR3: CASSPRGMGRQETQYF
size: NA; J: TRBJ2-5; D: NA; V: TRBV25-1; DNA: TGTGCCAGCACCCGACGGGGCCAAGAGACCCAGTACTTC; CDR3: CASTRRGQETQYF
size: NA; J: TRBJ2-5; D: NA; V: TRBV18; DNA: TGTGCCAGCTCACCGGATCTTCAAGAGACCCAGTACTTC; CDR3: CASSPDLQETQYF
size: NA; J: TRBJ2-1; D: NA; V: TRBV9; DNA: TGTGCCAGCAGCGTGGCTAGCGATTCCTACAATGAGCAGTTCTTC; CDR3: CASSVASDSYNEQFF
size: few; J: TRBJ2-3; D: TRBD1; V: TRBV5-1; DNA: TGCGCCAGCAGCAACCTGGGACAGGGTGGAACAGATACGCAGTATTTT; CDR3: CASSNLGQGGTDTQYF
size: few; J: TRBJ2-5; D: NA; V: TRBV7-6; DNA: TGTGCCAGCAGCTTAAATGGGGGGTCTAGAGAGACCCAGTACTTC; CDR3: CASSLNGGSRETQYF
size: NA; J: TRBJ2-5; D: TRBD2; V: TRBV20-1; DNA: TGCAGTGCTAGAGAGCCTAGCGGGAGACAGACCCAGTACTTC; CDR3: CSAREPSGRQTQYF
size: NA; J: TRBJ1-2; D: NA; V: TRBV5-5; DNA: TGTGCCAGCAGGGATACTCGGATGGTATTGAATGGCTACACCTTC; CDR3: CASRDTRMVLNGYTF
size: NA; J: TRBJ2-1; D: TRBD1; V: TRBV5-1; DNA: TGCGCCAGCAGCGCCCGAGCAGGACAGGGAACCTATGAGCAGTTCTTC; CDR3: CASSARAGQGTYEQFF
size: NA; J: TRBJ2-5; D: TRBD2; V: TRBV20-1; DNA: TGCAGTGCTAGAGATCGGCGGGGGAAAGAGACCCAGTACTTC; CDR3: CSARDRRGKETQYF
size: NA; J: TRBJ1-1; D: NA; V: TRBV20-1; DNA: TGCAGTGCTAGAGCTTTAGATGTTGGCACTGAAGCTTTCTTT; CDR3: CSARALDVGTEAFF
size: NA; J: TRBJ2-1; D: NA; V: TRBV5-1; DNA: TGCGCCAGCAGCTCTCCCCCTAATAAGGAGCAGTTCTTC; CDR3: CASSSPPNKEQFF
size: few; J: TRBJ2-1; D: TRBD2; V: TRBV6-2/TRBV6-3; DNA: TGTGCCAGCAGAATAGCGGGAGTCTGGAATGAGCAGTTCTTC; CDR3: CASRIAGVWNEQFF
size: NA; J: TRBJ2-7; D: TRBD2; V: TRBV11-1; DNA: TGTGCCAGCAGCTTTCGACGGGGCAGCGGGGGGTCCTACGAGCAGTACTTC; CDR3: CASSFRRGSGGSYEQYF
size: NA; J: TRBJ2-6; D: NA; V: TRBV19; DNA: TGTGCCAGTAGTATAGATCGAGGGGTCTCCGGGGCCAACGTCCTGACTTTC; CDR3: CASSIDRGVSGANVLTF
size: few; J: TRBJ2-3; D: NA; V: TRBV6-2/TRBV6-3; DNA: TGTGCCAGCAGTTACTCGCGAGATACGCAGTATTTT; CDR3: CASSYSRDTQYF
size: NA; J: TRBJ2-3; D: NA; V: TRBV24-1; DNA: TGTGCCACCAGCGCACAGGGTGCAGATACGCAGTATTTT; CDR3: CATSAQGADTQYF
size: NA; J: TRBJ2-1; D: TRBD2; V: TRBV20-1; DNA: TGCAGTGCCACGTCCGGACTAGCGGGAATAAATGAGCAGTTCTTC; CDR3: CSATSGLAGINEQFF
size: few; J: TRBJ2-1; D: TRBD2; V: TRBV29-1; DNA: TGCAGCGTTGAAGTACTAGCGCACAATGAGCAGTTCTTC; CDR3: CSVEVLAHNEQFF
size: NA; J: TRBJ2-1; D: NA; V: TRBV7-2; DNA: TGTGCCAGCAGCTTATGGCTGTTCTTC; CDR3: CASSLWLFF
size: NA; J: TRBJ2-7; D: TRBD2; V: TRBV5-1; DNA: TGCGCCAGCAGCGATACAAGCGGGGGCTACGAGCAGTACTTC; CDR3: CASSDTSGGYEQYF
size: NA; J: TRBJ2-1; D: TRBD2; V: TRBV10-3; DNA: TGTGCCATCAGTGCCCCCCGCCCCTTAGCGGGGAGCTCCTACAATGAGCAGTTCTTC; CDR3: CAISAPRPLAGSSYNEQFF
size: few; J: TRBJ2-6; D: NA; V: TRBV20-1; DNA: TGCAGTGCTAGCATGTTGCGGGAATTCTCTGGGGCCAACGTCCTGACTTTC; CDR3: CSASMLREFSGANVLTF
size: few; J: TRBJ2-1; D: TRBD2; V: TRBV5-1; DNA: TGCGCCAGCAGCAATAGCGGGAGACCCAATGAGCAGTTCTTC; CDR3: CASSNSGRPNEQFF
size: NA; J: TRBJ2-5; D: NA; V: TRBV11-2; DNA: TGTGCCAGCAGCTTCGGAGGGCCAGGAGAGACCCAGTACTTC; CDR3: CASSFGGPGETQYF
size: NA; J: TRBJ2-1; D: NA; V: TRBV6-5; DNA: TGTGCCAGCAGTTCCTTCGAGGGACTTCTCAATGAGCAGTTCTTC; CDR3: CASSSFEGLLNEQFF
size: NA; J: TRBJ2-3; D: NA; V: TRBV7-2; DNA: TGTGCCAGCAGCTGGAGGGTCCCTCCTTTCACAGATACGCAGTATTTT; CDR3: CASSWRVPPFTDTQYF
size: few; J: TRBJ1-1; D: NA; V: TRBV3-1; DNA: TGTGCCAGCAGCCAAGATTCAAGGGGTGGCACTGAAGCTTTCTTT; CDR3: CASSQDSRGGTEAFF
size: NA; J: TRBJ1-3; D: NA; V: TRBV5-5; DNA: TGTGCCAGCAGTCAAAGGGGAGACTCTGGAAACACCATATATTTT; CDR3: CASSQRGDSGNTIYF
size: NA; J: TRBJ1-2; D: TRBD1; V: TRBV6-6; DNA: TGTGCCAGCAGACAGACAGGGGGCGATGGCTACACCTTC; CDR3: CASRQTGGDGYTF
size: NA; J: TRBJ2-2; D: NA; V: TRBV20-1; DNA: TGCAGTGCTCAAGCAGGGCCCGGGGAGCTGTTTTTT; CDR3: CSAQAGPGELFF
size: NA; J: TRBJ2-3; D: NA; V: TRBV29-1; DNA: TGCAGCGTCCGGGACACCACAGATACGCAGTATTTT; CDR3: CSVRDTTDTQYF
size: NA; J: TRBJ2-3; D: NA; V: TRBV9; DNA: TGTGCCAGCAGCGTAGTAGCGGCCACAGATACGCAGTATTTT; CDR3: CASSVVAATDTQYF
size: NA; J: TRBJ2-1; D: NA; V: TRBV29-1; DNA: TGCAGCGATAGGAGGGGCTCCCACAATGAGCAGTTCTTC; CDR3: CSDRRGSHNEQFF
size: few; J: TRBJ2-1; D: TRBD1; V: TRBV10-3; DNA: TGTGCCATCAGCCGCACAGGGGACAATGAGCAGTTCTTC; CDR3: CAISRTGDNEQFF
size: NA; J: TRBJ2-7; D: NA; V: TRBV2; DNA: TGTGCCAGCAGTGAAGCTTACGGGATAGGCGAGCAGTACTTC; CDR3: CASSEAYGIGEQYF
size: few; J: TRBJ1-1; D: NA; V: TRBV7-9; DNA: TGTGCCAGCAGCCAAGGAGACAGGATGAACACTGAAGCTTTCTTT; CDR3: CASSQGDRMNTEAFF
size: NA; J: TRBJ2-4; D: NA; V: TRBV20-1; DNA: TGCAGTGCTAGAGAACGGAGTGGGGGTTTAGCCAAAAACATTCAGTACTTC; CDR3: CSARERSGGLAKNIQYF
size: few; J: TRBJ1-3; D: NA; V: TRBV2; DNA: TGTGCCAGCACCCAATTCATAGTCCGCTCTGGAAACACCATATATTTT; CDR3: CASTQFIVRSGNTIYF
size: NA; J: TRBJ2-3; D: TRBD2; V: TRBV28; DNA: TGTGCCAGCAGTCAGCCCGGGAGGGTTTGGGATACGCAGTATTTT; CDR3: CASSQPGRVWDTQYF
size: few; J: TRBJ2-2; D: TRBD1; V: TRBV5-1; DNA: TGCGCCAGCAGCCCCAGCACGGACAGGGGGAAAACCGGGGAGCTGTTTTTT; CDR3: CASSPSTDRGKTGELFF
size: NA; J: TRBJ2-2; D: NA; V: TRBV7-6; DNA: TGTGCCAGCAGGCGCCAGAGCGGCACCGGGGAGCTGTTTTTT; CDR3: CASRRQSGTGELFF
size: few; J: TRBJ2-7; D: NA; V: TRBV7-6; DNA: TGTGCCAGCAGCTTAGGTGTAGGGTCCCTCTACGAGCAGTACTTC; CDR3: CASSLGVGSLYEQYF
size: NA; J: TRBJ1-1; D: NA; V: TRBV10-3; DNA: TGTGCCATCAGTGAGTTGGGGGCTGAAGCTTTCTTT; CDR3: CAISELGAEAFF
size: NA; J: TRBJ2-5; D: TRBD2; V: TRBV10-2; DNA: TGCGCCAGGACTAGCGGGAAAGAGACCCAGTACTTC; CDR3: CARTSGKETQYF
size: NA; J: TRBJ2-7; D: NA; V: TRBV28; DNA: TGTGCCAGCACCCAGAACAGGGTCTACGAGCAGTACTTC; CDR3: CASTQNRVYEQYF
size: few; J: TRBJ2-1; D: TRBD2; V: TRBV20-1; DNA: TGCAGTGCCGCAACTAGCGGAGGGGGAAGTGAGCAGTTCTTC; CDR3: CSAATSGGGSEQFF
size: NA; J: TRBJ2-5; D: TRBD2; V: TRBV18; DNA: TGTGCCAGCTCACCGACACTAGCGGGAGGGCCTCAGACCCAGTACTTC; CDR3: CASSPTLAGGPQTQYF
size: few; J: TRBJ2-3; D: TRBD2; V: TRBV5-1; DNA: TGCGCCAGCACCAAGCGGGGAGGCTCCACAGATACGCAGTATTTT; CDR3: CASTKRGGSTDTQYF
size: NA; J: TRBJ2-1; D: TRBD1; V: TRBV28; DNA: TGTGCCAGCAGTTCACCCGGACAGGGCTATGAGCAGTTCTTC; CDR3: CASSSPGQGYEQFF
size: few; J: TRBJ2-1; D: NA; V: TRBV5-1; DNA: TGCGCCAGCAGTAGGTCGGCCGCGGACAATGAGCAGTTCTTC; CDR3: CASSRSAADNEQFF
size: few; J: TRBJ2-7; D: NA; V: TRBV19; DNA: TGTGCCAGTAGTATCGAAGGACAGTCCGAGCAGTACTTC; CDR3: CASSIEGQSEQYF
size: NA; J: TRBJ2-7; D: TRBD1; V: TRBV28; DNA: TGTGCCAGCAGTTCCTTCGGACAGGGGGCCTACGAGCAGTACTTC; CDR3: CASSSFGQGAYEQYF